What follows describes a single TCR beta chain. This entry is derived from a study of control samples from healthy donors and cancer patients. The CDR3 covers 13 residues. Losses at the gene ends were 5 bases for V and 4 bases for J; bases not matched to a gene: 4. This table comes from immunoSEQ multiplex PCR, and its TCRdb copy is limited to in-frame clones, with some not included. The sample lists some 160,000 clones, about 94% occurring once. The chain couples TRBV12-3 or TRBV12-4 to TRBJ1-1; 7 bases match TRBD1. Sequencing was done on a sample of blood. This TCR came from a woman between 40 and 55 years old in good health. CDR3 sequence reads: CASSLGQATEAFF. The CDR3 DNA follows: TGTGCCAGCAGTCTTGGACAGGCCACTGAAGCTTTCTTT.